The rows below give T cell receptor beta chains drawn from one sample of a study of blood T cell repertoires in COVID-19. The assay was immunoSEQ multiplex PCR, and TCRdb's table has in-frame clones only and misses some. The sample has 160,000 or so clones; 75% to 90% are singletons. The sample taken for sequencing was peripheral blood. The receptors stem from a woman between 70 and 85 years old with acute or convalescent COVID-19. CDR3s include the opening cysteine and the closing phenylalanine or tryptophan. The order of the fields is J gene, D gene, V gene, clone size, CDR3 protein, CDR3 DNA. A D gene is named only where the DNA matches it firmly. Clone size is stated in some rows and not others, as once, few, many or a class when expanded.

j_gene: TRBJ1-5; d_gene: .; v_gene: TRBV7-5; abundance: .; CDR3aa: CARSWTGDARGCQPQHF; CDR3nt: TGTGCCAGAAGCTGGACAGGGGACGCCAGGGGGTGTCAGCCCCAGCATTTT
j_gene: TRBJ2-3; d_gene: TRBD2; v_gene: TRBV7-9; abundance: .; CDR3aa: CASSSPLLLAADTQYF; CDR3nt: TGTGCCAGCAGCTCGCCCCTTCTCCTAGCGGCAGATACGCAGTATTTT
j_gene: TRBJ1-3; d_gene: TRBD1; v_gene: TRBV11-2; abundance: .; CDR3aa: CASSPTGDGNTIYF; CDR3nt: TGTGCCAGCAGCCCGACAGGGGACGGAAACACCATATATTTT
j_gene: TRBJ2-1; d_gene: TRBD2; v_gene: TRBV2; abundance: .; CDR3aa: CASSTPGLAGGVSYNEQFF; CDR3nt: TGTGCCAGCAGTACCCCGGGACTAGCGGGGGGGGTCTCCTACAATGAGCAGTTCTTC
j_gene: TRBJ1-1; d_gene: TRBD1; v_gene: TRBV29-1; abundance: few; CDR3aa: CSVDSGQGLAEAFF; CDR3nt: TGCAGCGTTGATTCCGGACAGGGCTTGGCTGAAGCTTTCTTT
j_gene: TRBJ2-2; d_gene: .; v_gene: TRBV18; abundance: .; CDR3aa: CASSPRGAPNTGELFF; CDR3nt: TGTGCCAGCTCACCACGTGGGGCTCCGAACACCGGGGAGCTGTTTTTT
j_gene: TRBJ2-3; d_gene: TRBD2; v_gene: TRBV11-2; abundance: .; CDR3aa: CASSLGRSQRETQYF; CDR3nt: TGTGCCAGCAGCTTGGGACGCTCTCAGCGGGAAACGCAGTATTTT
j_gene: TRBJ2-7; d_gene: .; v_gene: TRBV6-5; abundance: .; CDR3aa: CASSYDGVGTYEQYF; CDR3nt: TGTGCCAGCAGTTACGACGGGGTGGGAACCTACGAGCAGTACTTC
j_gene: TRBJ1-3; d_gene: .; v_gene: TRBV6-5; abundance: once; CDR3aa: CASSMTGASGNTIYF; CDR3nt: TGTGCCAGCAGTATGACGGGAGCATCGGGAAACACCATATATTTT
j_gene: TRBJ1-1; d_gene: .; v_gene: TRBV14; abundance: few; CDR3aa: CASSRPGMNTEAFF; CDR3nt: TGTGCCAGCAGCCGCCCGGGGATGAACACTGAAGCTTTCTTT
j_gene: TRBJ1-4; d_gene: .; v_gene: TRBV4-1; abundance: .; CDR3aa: CASSQESRRHEKLFF; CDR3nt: TGCGCCAGCAGCCAAGAGAGCAGGCGCCATGAAAAACTGTTTTTT
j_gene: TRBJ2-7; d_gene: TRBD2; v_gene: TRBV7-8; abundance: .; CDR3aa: CASSLGPSGGSYEQYF; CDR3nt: TGTGCCAGCAGCTTAGGTCCTAGCGGGGGCTCGTACGAGCAGTACTTC
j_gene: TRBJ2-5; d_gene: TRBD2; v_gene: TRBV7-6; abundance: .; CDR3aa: CASSLLASGGEYQETQYF; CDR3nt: TGTGCCAGCAGCTTACTGGCTAGCGGGGGGGAGTACCAAGAGACCCAGTACTTC
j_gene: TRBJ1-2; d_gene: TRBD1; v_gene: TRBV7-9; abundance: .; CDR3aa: CASSDRGHGYTF; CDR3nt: TGTGCCAGCAGCGACAGGGGGCATGGCTACACCTTC
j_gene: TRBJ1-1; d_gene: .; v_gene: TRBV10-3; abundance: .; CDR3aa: CAISEQGATEAFF; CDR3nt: TGTGCCATCAGTGAACAGGGAGCTACTGAAGCTTTCTTT
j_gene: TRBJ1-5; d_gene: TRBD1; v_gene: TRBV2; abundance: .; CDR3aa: CASRRDRGTVSNQPQHF; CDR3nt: TGTGCCAGCAGGAGGGACAGGGGGACAGTTAGCAATCAGCCCCAGCATTTT
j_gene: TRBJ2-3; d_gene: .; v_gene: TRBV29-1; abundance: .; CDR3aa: CSVVGGAGTDTQYF; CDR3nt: TGCAGCGTTGTTGGGGGCGCTGGCACAGATACGCAGTATTTT
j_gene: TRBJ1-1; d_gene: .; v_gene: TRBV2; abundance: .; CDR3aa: CASSIRTGINMNTEAFF; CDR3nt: TGTGCCAGCAGCATAAGGACGGGGATTAACATGAACACTGAAGCTTTCTTT
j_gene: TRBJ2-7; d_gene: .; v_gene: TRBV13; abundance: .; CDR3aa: CASSVTSYGSSNPYEQYF; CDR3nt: TGTGCCAGCAGCGTGACTAGTTACGGGTCTAGTAATCCCTACGAGCAGTACTTC
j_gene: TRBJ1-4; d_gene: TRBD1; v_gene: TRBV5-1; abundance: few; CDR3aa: CASRLGTGASEKLFF; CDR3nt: TGCGCCAGCAGACTCGGGACAGGGGCTTCAGAAAAACTGTTTTTT
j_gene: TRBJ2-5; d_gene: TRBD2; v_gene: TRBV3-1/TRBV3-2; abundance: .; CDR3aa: CASSGGGLAGGQGKETQYF; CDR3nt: TGTGCCAGCAGCGGAGGTGGACTAGCGGGGGGGCAAGGGAAAGAGACCCAGTACTTC
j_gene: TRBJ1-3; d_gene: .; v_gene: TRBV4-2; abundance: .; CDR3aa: CASKQGQEHSGNTIYF; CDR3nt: TGTGCCAGCAAGCAGGGGCAGGAACACTCTGGAAACACCATATATTTT
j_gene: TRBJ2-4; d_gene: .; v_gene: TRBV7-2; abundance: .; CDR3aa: CASSYQGSKNIQYF; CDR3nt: TGTGCCAGCAGCTACCAGGGATCCAAAAACATTCAGTACTTC
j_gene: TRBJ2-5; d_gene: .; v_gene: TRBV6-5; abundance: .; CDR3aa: CASSYPGLETQYF; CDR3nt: TGTGCCAGCAGTTACCCAGGTCTAGAGACCCAGTACTTC
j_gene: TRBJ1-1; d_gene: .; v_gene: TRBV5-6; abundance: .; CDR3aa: CASSFLQLDMNTEAFF; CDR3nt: TGTGCCAGCAGCTTTTTACAGCTCGACATGAACACTGAAGCTTTCTTT
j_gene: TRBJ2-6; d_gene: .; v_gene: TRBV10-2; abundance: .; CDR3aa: CASSAEFSGANVLTF; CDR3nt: TGCGCCAGCAGTGCAGAATTCTCTGGGGCCAACGTCCTGACTTTC
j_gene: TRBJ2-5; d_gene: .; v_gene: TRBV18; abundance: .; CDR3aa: CASSPPNRQETQYF; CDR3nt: TGTGCCAGCTCACCACCGAACAGGCAAGAGACCCAGTACTTC
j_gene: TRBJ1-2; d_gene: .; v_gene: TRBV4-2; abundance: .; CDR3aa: CASSQDLTGLYGYTF; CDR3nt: TGTGCCAGCAGCCAAGATCTTACAGGCCTCTATGGCTACACCTTC
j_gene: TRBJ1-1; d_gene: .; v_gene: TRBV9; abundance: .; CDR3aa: CASSVVPEGGEAFF; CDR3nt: TGTGCCAGCAGCGTAGTTCCGGAGGGAGGTGAAGCTTTCTTT
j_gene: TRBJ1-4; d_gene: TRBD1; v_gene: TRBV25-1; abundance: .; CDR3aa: CASSDPGDSLNEKLFF; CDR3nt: TGTGCCAGCAGTGACCCGGGGGACAGCTTAAATGAAAAACTGTTTTTT
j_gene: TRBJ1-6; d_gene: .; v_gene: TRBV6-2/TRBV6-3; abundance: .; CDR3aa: CASSYSGGPRNSPLHF; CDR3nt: TGTGCCAGCAGTTACTCGGGGGGACCGAGGAATTCACCCCTCCACTTT
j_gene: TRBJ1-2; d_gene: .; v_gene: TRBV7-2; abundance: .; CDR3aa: CASSGWGVVLEGYTF; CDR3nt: TGTGCCAGCAGCGGCTGGGGGGTGGTATTGGAAGGCTACACCTTC
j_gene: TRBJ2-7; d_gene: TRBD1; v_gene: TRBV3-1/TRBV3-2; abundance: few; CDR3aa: CASAMSGQGVSEQYF; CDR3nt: TGTGCCAGCGCGATGTCGGGACAGGGGGTTTCCGAGCAGTACTTC
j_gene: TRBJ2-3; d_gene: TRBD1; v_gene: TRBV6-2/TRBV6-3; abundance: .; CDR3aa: CASSPKFKTGGNTDTQYF; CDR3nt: TGTGCCAGCAGTCCAAAATTCAAAACAGGGGGCAACACAGATACGCAGTATTTT
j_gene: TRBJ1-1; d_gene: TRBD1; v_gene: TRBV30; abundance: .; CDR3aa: CAWMGQLISEAFF; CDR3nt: TGTGCCTGGATGGGACAGCTTATATCTGAAGCTTTCTTT
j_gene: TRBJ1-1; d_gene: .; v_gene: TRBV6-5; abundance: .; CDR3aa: CASSYYTQGFEAFF; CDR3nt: TGTGCCAGCAGTTACTATACCCAGGGTTTTGAAGCTTTCTTT
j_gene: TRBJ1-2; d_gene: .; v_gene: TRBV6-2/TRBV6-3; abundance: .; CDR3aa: CASSYSSGKDGYTF; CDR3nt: TGTGCCAGCAGTTACTCCTCAGGGAAAGATGGCTACACCTTC
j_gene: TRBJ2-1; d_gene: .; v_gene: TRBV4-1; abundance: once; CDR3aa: CASSQTGRNEQFF; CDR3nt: TGCGCCAGCAGCCAGACAGGGAGGAATGAGCAGTTCTTC
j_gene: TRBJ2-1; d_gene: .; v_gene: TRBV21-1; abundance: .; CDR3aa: CASSKLTGGHYNEQFF; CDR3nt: TGTGCCAGCAGCAAACTTACGGGGGGGCACTACAATGAGCAGTTCTTC
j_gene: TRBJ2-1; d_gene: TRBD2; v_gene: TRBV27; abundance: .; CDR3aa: CASSSHGGAYEQFF; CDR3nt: TGTGCCAGCAGTTCCCACGGGGGGGCATACGAGCAGTTCTTC
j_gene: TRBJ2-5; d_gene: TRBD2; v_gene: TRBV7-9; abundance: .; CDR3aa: CASSLGLAGALQETQYF; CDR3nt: TGTGCCAGCAGCTTGGGCCTAGCGGGGGCCCTACAAGAGACCCAGTACTTC
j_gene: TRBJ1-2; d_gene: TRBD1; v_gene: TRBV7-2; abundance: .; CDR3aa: CASSSRDRGNYGYTF; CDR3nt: TGTGCCAGCAGCTCGAGGGACAGGGGTAACTATGGCTACACCTTC
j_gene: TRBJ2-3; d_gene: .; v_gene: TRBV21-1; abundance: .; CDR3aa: CASSKALEAGGPNYTQYF; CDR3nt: TGTGCCAGCAGCAAAGCGCTAGAAGCGGGGGGTCCTAATTATACGCAGTATTTT
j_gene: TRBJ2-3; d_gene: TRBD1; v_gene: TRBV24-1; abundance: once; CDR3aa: CATAGTDVDTQYF; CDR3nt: TGTGCCACAGCTGGGACAGACGTAGATACGCAGTATTTT
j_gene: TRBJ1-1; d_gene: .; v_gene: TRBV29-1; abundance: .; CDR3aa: CSVVTRGNTEAFF; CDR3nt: TGCAGCGTTGTAACCAGGGGTAACACTGAAGCTTTCTTT
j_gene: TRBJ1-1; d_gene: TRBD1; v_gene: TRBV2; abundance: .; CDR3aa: CASRDRGLGNTEAFF; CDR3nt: TGTGCCAGCCGGGACAGGGGGTTGGGGAACACTGAAGCTTTCTTT
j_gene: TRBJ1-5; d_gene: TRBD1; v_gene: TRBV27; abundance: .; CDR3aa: CARRGQGICHSNQPQHF; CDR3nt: TGTGCCAGACGAGGACAGGGTATCTGCCATAGCAATCAGCCCCAGCATTTT